This record concerns one TCR beta chain sequence. V was clipped by 5 bases and J by 3 bases; unmatched bases: 8. Per the germline V gene, CDR1 is SEHNR and CDR2 is FQNEAQ (reference sequence). The CDR3 length is 16 residues. These data belong to a study of blood T cell repertoires in COVID-19. Across the whole study: The United States, Italy and Spain supplied acute and convalescent COVID-19 samples. The cDNA or gDNA used as material had been derived from T cells, B-cell-depleted T cells, or PBMCs.

Sequencing used immunoSEQ multiplex PCR; TCRdb keeps in-frame clones, though not all of them. This sample carries a few hundred thousand clones, about 89% of them seen once, and the ten largest clones take 0.95% to 1.5%. The gene calls are TRBV7-9 and TRBJ2-2; 8 positions agree with TRBD2. Sequenced sample: peripheral blood. This receptor was identified in a man aged 35 to 55 with acute or convalescent COVID-19. CDR3 in DNA: TGTGCCAGCAGCCGATCCGGGACTAGAGACACCGGGGAGCTGTTTTTT. This translates into CASSRSGTRDTGELFF.